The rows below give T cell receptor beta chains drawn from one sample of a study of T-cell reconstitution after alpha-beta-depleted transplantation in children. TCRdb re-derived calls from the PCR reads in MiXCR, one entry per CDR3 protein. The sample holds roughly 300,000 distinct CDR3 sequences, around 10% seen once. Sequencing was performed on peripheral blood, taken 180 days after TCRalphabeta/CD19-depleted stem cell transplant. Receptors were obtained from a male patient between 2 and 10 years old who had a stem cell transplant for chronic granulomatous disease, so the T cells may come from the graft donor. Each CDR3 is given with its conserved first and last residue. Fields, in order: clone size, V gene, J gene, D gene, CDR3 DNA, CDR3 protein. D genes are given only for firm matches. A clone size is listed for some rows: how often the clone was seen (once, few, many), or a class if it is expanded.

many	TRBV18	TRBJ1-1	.	TGTGCCAGCTCACCGGGGGGACAATCGAACACTGAAGCTTTCTTT	CASSPGGQSNTEAFF
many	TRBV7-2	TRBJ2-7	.	TGTGCCAGCAGCCCTGTAGGCACCTATTCCTACGAGCAGTACTTC	CASSPVGTYSYEQYF
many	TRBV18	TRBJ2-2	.	TGTGCCAGCTCAATGGGACCATCTGGCGGGGAGCTGTTTTTT	CASSMGPSGGELFF
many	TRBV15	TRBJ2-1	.	TGTGCCACCAGCAGGGGGGCTGCATCCTACAATGAGCAGTTCTTC	CATSRGAASYNEQFF
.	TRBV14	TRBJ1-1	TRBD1	TGTGCCAGCAGCCAAGATAGGACAGGGCTGAACACTGAAGCTTTCTTT	CASSQDRTGLNTEAFF
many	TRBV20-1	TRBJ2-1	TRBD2	TGCAGTGCTAGAGATGCGTCGCCAGCGGGATCCTCCTACAATGAGCAGTTCTTC	CSARDASPAGSSYNEQFF
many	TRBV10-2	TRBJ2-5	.	TGCGCCAGCACCTTAGGCCAAGAGACCCAGTACTTC	CASTLGQETQYF
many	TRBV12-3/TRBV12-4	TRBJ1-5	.	TGTGCCAGCAGTCCATTTACCCGCCTGGCAGGGAACCAGCCCCAGCATTTT	CASSPFTRLAGNQPQHF
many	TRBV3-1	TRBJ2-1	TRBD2	TGTGCCAGCAGCCCGACTAGCGGGGGGATTTACAATGAGCAGTTCTTC	CASSPTSGGIYNEQFF
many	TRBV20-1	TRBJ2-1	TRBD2	TGCAGTGCTAAGCCCCCCCTAGCGGGGCTGGATGAGCAGTTCTTC	CSAKPPLAGLDEQFF
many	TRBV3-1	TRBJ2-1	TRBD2	TGTGCCAGCAGCCTCCTACTAGCGGGGGAGAATTACAATGAGCAGTTCTTC	CASSLLLAGENYNEQFF
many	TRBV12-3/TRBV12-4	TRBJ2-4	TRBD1	TGTGCCAGCAGTTTGTATTTAGGGGACAGAAACATTCAGTACTTC	CASSLYLGDRNIQYF
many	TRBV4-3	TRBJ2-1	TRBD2	TGCGCCAGCAGCCGGATGACTAGCGGGAACTACAATGAGCAGTTCTTC	CASSRMTSGNYNEQFF
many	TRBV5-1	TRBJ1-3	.	TGCGCCAGCAGCGAAAGCCCAGGGGCGGAAGGAAACACCATATATTTT	CASSESPGAEGNTIYF
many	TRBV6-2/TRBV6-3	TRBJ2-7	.	TGTGCCAGCATGAAGGGGATATACGAGCAGTACTTC	CASMKGIYEQYF
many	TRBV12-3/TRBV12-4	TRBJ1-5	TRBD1	TGTGCCAGCAGTGCTGACAGGGATTTTTACAGCAATCAGCCCCAGCATTTT	CASSADRDFYSNQPQHF
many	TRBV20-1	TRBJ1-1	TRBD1	TGCAGACGGGACAGGGGGCCTGTAGCTTTCTTT	CRRDRGPVAFF
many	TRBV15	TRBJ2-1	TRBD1	TGTGCCACCAGCAGAGATCCGGGACAGGGCACCAATGAGCAGTTCTTC	CATSRDPGQGTNEQFF